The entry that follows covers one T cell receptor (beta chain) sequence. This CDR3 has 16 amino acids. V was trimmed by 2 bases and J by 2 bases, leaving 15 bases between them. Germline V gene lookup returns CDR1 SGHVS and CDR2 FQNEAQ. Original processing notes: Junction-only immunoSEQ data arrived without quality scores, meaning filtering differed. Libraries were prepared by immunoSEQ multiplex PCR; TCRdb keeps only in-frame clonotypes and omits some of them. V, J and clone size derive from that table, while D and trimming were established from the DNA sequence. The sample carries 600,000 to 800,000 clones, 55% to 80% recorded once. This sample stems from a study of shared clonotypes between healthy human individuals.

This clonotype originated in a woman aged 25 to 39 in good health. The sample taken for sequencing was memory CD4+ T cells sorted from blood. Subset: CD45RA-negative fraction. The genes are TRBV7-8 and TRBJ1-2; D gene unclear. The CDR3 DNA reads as TGTGCCAGCAGCTTAAGTTTAGAGGGAAAGAACTATGGCTACACCTTC. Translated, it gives CASSLSLEGKNYGYTF. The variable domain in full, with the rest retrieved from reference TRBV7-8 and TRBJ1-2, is GAGVSQSPRYKVAKRGQDVALRCDPISGHVSLFWYQQALGQGPEFLTYFQNEAQLDKSGLPSDRFFAERPEGSVSTLKIQRTQQEDSAVYLCASSLSLEGKNYGYTFGSGTRLTVV.